This record concerns one T cell receptor (beta chain) sequence. The sample belongs to a study of OX40 agonist ivuxolimab in advanced cancers. Looking at the study overall: The treatment was a fully human IgG2 OX40 agonist, ivuxolimab. Previous treatment with anti-PD-1, anti-PD-L1 or anti-CTLA-4 therapy was allowed; 40% had received some.

Produced via immunoSEQ multiplex PCR; TCRdb's table is partial and in-frame only. The sample carries 45,000 or so clones, 70% to 90% recorded once. The sample was CD4+ or CD8+ T cells sorted from blood, taken in a trial of the OX40 agonist ivuxolimab. The receptor's source is an adult with an advanced solid tumor such as melanoma, head and neck, liver or kidney cancer.

The DNA for the CDR3 is TGTGCCAGCGGGGCGGTGGGGACAGGCCACTATGGCTACACCTTC. The encoded protein is CASGAVGTGHYGYTF. The rearrangement joins TRBV27 to TRBJ1-2, with TRBD1 matching over 8 bases. CDR1 is MNHEY, CDR2 SMNVEV, per germline (reference sequence). This CDR3 contains 15 residues. With 8 bases clipped from V and 3 bases from J, the junction kept 11 bases outside the gene matches.